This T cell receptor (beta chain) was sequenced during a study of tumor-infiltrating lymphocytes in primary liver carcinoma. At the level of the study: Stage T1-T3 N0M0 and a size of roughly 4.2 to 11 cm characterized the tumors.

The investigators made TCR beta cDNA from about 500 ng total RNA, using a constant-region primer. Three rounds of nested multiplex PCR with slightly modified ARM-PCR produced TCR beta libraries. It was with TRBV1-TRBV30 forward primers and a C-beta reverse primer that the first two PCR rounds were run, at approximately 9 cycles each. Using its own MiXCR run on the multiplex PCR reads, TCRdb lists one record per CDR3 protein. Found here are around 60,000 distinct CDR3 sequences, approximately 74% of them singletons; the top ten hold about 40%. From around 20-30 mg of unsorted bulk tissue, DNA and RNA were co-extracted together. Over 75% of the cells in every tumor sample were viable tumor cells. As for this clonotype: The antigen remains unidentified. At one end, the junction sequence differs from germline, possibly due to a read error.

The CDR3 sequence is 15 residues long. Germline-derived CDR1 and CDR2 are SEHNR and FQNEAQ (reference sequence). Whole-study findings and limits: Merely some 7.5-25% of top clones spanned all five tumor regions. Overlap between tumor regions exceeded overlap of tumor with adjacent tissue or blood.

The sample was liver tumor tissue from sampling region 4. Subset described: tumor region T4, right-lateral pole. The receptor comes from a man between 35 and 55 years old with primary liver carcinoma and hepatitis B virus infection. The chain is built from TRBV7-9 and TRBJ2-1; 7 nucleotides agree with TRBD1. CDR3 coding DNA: TGTGCCAGCAGCATGTACAGGGGTCAGAGGAATGAGCAGTCCTTC. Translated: CASSMYRGQRNEQSF.